A single sample gave rise to the 11 T cell receptor beta chains below, sequenced in a study of PD-1 blockade in classical Hodgkin lymphoma. Each patient experienced a relapse that followed autologous stem cell transplantation, and brentuximab vedotin exposure varied. Here immunoSEQ multiplex PCR was the method, and the copy in TCRdb shows in-frame clones only, minus some. The sample contains roughly 7,500 clones, about 86% of which appear only once. The source was peripheral blood mononuclear cells (PBMCs), collected at baseline. Receptors originate from a human donor with classical Hodgkin lymphoma.

By its share, this clone is medium-sized. V usage is TRBV4-1 and J usage is TRBJ2-7; 12 nucleotides align to TRBD2. Looked up from germline, CDR1 is MGHRA and CDR2 is YSYEKL. Trimming cost V 3 bases and J 2 bases; bases outside gene matches: 8. The CDR3 is 17 amino acids. The CDR3 is CASSQSGLAGTPYEQYF. The DNA for the CDR3 is TGCGCCAGCAGCCAGTCAGGACTAGCGGGGACCCCCTACGAGCAGTACTTC.

A single count supports this clone. The J gene is TRBJ2-1, the V gene TRBV5-1, with D possibly being TRBD1 or TRBD2 (5 bases each). V was pared by 2 bases and J by 3 bases, with 9 bases between. In germline, CDR1 is SGHRS, CDR2 YFSETQ. The CDR3 sequence is 14 residues long. The DNA for the CDR3 is TGCGCCAGCAGCTTTGGGGGTTTCTACAATGAGCAGTTCTTC. The encoded protein is CASSFGGFYNEQFF.

This clone showed up just once. The CDR3 here is CATRLMGPYNEQFF. CDR3 DNA sequence: TGTGCCACCCGGCTTATGGGGCCTTACAATGAGCAGTTCTTC. The rearrangement links TRBV27 to TRBJ2-1; possible D gene TRBD1, 5 bases. The CDR3 is made up of 14 amino acids. Germline CDR1 and CDR2: MNHEY and SMNVEV (reference sequence). V lost 10 bases to trimming and J lost 4 bases, with 17 bases between them.

The gene calls are TRBV30 and TRBJ2-7; possibly TRBD1 or TRBD2 for D (5 bases each). In germline, CDR1 is GTSNPN, CDR2 SVGIG (reference sequence). The V end lost 1 base, the J end lost 2 bases, and 12 bases lay between the germline ends. The CDR3 totals 14 residues. CDR3 residues: CAWSEDGGPYEQYF. The CDR3 bases are TGTGCCTGGAGTGAAGATGGGGGACCCTACGAGCAGTACTTC.

The chain uses TRBV4-1 and TRBJ1-5; no definite D call. The germline V and J ends were trimmed by 4 bases and 5 bases, with 9 bases remaining between them. Germline V gives CDR1 MGHRA, CDR2 YSYEKL. The CDR3 runs to 13 residues. CDR3 in amino acids: CASSPGADQPQHF. The CDR3 nucleotides are TGCGCCAGCAGCCCCGGCGCGGATCAGCCCCAGCATTTT.

This chain joins TRBV6-6 and TRBJ1-2, with D possibly TRBD1 on 5 matching bases. The V gene lost 7 bases and the J gene lost 8 bases, with 17 bases spanning the gap. The CDR3 has 13 amino acids. Per the germline V gene, CDR1 is MNHNY and CDR2 is SVGAGI (reference sequence). The CDR3 sequence: CASTHGQGWGYTF. The CDR3 region has the DNA TGTGCCAGCACGCATGGGCAGGGCTGGGGCTACACCTTC.

The gene calls are TRBV25-1 and TRBJ2-7; 10 nucleotides agree with TRBD1. The J segment lost 3 bases and the V segment lost 6 bases, leaving 2 bases of the junction unmatched. This CDR3 region has 13 residues. The V gene's germline CDR1 is MGHDK and CDR2 SYGVNS. CDR3 protein: CASRGQGHYEQYF. The CDR3 DNA follows: TGTGCCAGCAGGGGACAGGGGCACTACGAGCAGTACTTC.

The genes are TRBV7-2 and TRBJ2-3; TRBD1 matches 8 bases. From germline, CDR1 is SGHTA and CDR2 FQGNSA. The CDR3 runs to 15 residues. V trimming: 5 bases; J trimming: 0 bases; junction bases outside the gene matches: 4. The CDR3 DNA is TGTGCCAGCAGCCGGGACAGGCGGAGCACAGATACGCAGTATTTT. Encoded protein: CASSRDRRSTDTQYF.

J is TRBJ2-3 and V is TRBV9; TRBD2 agrees at 8 bases. Losses at the gene ends were 4 bases for V and 2 bases for J; bases not matched to a gene: 18. Germline V gene sequence: CDR1 SGDLS, CDR2 YYNGEE. The CDR3 loop spans 19 amino acids. CDR3 in amino acids: CASSTILTLLAAPTDTQYF. CDR3 in DNA: TGTGCCAGCAGCACGATCCTCACTCTACTAGCGGCCCCCACAGATACGCAGTATTTT. The full variable domain, with the rest looked up from reference TRBV9 and TRBJ2-3, is DSGVTQTPKHLITATGQRVTLRCSPRSGDLSVYWYQQSLDQGLQFLIQYYNGEERAKGNILERFSAQQFPDLHSELNLSSLELGDSALYFCASSTILTLLAAPTDTQYFGPGTRLTVL.

The chain has TRBV11-3 and TRBJ2-1; no clear D. Germline V CDR1 and CDR2: SGHNT, YENEEA. This CDR3 has 14 amino acids. Between the trimmed V and J ends, which lost 4 bases and 2 bases, there was a span of 9 bases. The CDR3 sequence is CASSSGVAYNEQFF. The CDR3 region has the DNA TGTGCCAGCAGCTCTGGCGTTGCCTACAATGAGCAGTTCTTC.

The rearrangement uses TRBV3-2 and TRBJ1-6. TRBV3-2 is listed as a pseudogene. CDR3 length: 9 amino acids. The CDR3 DNA is TGTGCCAGCAGTACGGACGCAACTTTT. This encodes CASSTDATF.